These 16 T cell receptor beta chains came from one sample sequenced in a study of immune heterogeneity within non-small cell lung tumors. TCR beta CDR3 regions came from multiplex PCR with 32 forward V and 13 reverse J primers. TCRdb re-analysed the multiplex PCR reads in MiXCR, keeping a single row per CDR3 protein. The repertoire holds some 11,000 distinct CDR3 sequences, with just under 30% as singletons. Bulk tumor genomic DNA constituted the template, at approximately 600 ng per sample. The authors collected several far-apart biopsies from each primary tumor during surgery. Curative surgery was undertaken by patients, who had untreated, newly diagnosed non-small cell lung cancer. Sequenced input: lung tumor tissue. These receptors all stem from a woman aged 60-75 years with non-small cell lung cancer.

The CDR3: CSAYYRGLNEQYF. DNA of the CDR3: TGCAGTGCTTATTACAGGGGCTTGAACGAGCAGTACTTC. The chain has TRBV20-1 and TRBJ2-7; 7 nucleotides line up with TRBD1. The junction had 9 bases not matched to a gene; V was cut back by 5 bases and J by 5 bases. The CDR3 runs to 13 residues. Germline V gene data show CDR1 as DFQATT and CDR2 as SNEGSKA (reference sequence).

CDR3 in DNA: TGTGCCATCACCGAGGGGCAGGGTTATGGCTACACCTTC. This sequence encodes CAITEGQGYGYTF. The gene calls are TRBV10-3 and TRBJ1-2; perhaps TRBD1 as D (5 bases). Between the trimmed V and J ends, which lost 7 bases and 5 bases, there was a span of 14 bases. Germline-derived CDR1 and CDR2 are ENHRY and SYGVKD. CDR3 length: 13 residues.

This clonotype was observed a handful of times. The chain couples TRBV9 to TRBJ2-1; D unresolved. The V and J ends lost 0 bases and 7 bases respectively, with 8 bases between them. The CDR3 is 13 residues long. Germline CDR1 and CDR2: SGDLS and YYNGEE. This CDR3 reads CASSVGVVNEQFF. The DNA for the CDR3 is TGTGCCAGCAGCGTAGGGGTCGTGAATGAGCAGTTCTTC.

The chain joins TRBV28 to TRBJ2-5, with 8 bases identical to TRBD2. V gave up 5 bases and J gave up 4 bases; unmatched junction bases: 15. Germline assignment: CDR1 MDHEN and CDR2 SYDVKM. This CDR3 has 17 residues. CDR3 sequence: CASSHLLAAGVAETQYF. The CDR3 bases are TGTGCCAGCAGTCACCTACTCGCAGCGGGAGTGGCAGAGACCCAGTACTTC.

This clonotype was detected a few times. The gene calls are TRBV29-1 and TRBJ2-3; 11 bases are a match to TRBD2. J was trimmed by 2 bases and V by 3 bases; bases with no gene match: 4. From germline, CDR1 is SQVTM and CDR2 ANQGSEA. This CDR3 region has 15 residues. CDR3 region: CSVDGTSGDTDTQYF. DNA of the CDR3: TGCAGCGTTGATGGGACTAGCGGAGACACAGATACGCAGTATTTT.

Ten or more counts support this clonotype. The CDR3 coding sequence is TGCGCCAGCAGCGATGGCTACGAGCAGTACTTC. The encoded protein is CASSDGYEQYF. The chain links TRBV5-1 to TRBJ2-7; D unclear. The germline V gene has CDR1 SGHRS and CDR2 YFSETQ. V dropped 4 bases and J dropped 3 bases, with 5 bases sitting between them. The CDR3 sequence is 11 residues long.

Worth noting for this clonotype: One base away lies a much larger clone, so this may be a sequencing read error. This chain uses TRBV20-1 with TRBJ1-2; no definite D call. Germline V lookup: CDR1 DFQATT, CDR2 SNEGSKA (reference sequence). The CDR3 consists of 12 residues. Trimming left V 4 bases short and J 5 bases short, with 11 bases between. This chain's CDR3 is CSATDRTYGYTF. In DNA, the CDR3 is TGCAGTGCTACGGACCGAACTTATGGCTACACCTTC.

The table lists this clonotype with a few counts. The rearrangement joins TRBV6-1 to TRBJ2-5; 7 nucleotides agree with TRBD1. Germline V gene sequence: CDR1 MNHNS, CDR2 SASEGT. The trim removed 7 bases at V and 5 bases at J, leaving 4 bases unmatched. There are 12 residues in the CDR3. CDR3 protein: CASKRGPETQYF. CDR3 coding DNA: TGTGCCAGCAAGAGGGGGCCGGAGACCCAGTACTTC.

Judged by abundance, this clonotype is medium-sized. The J gene is TRBJ2-7, the V gene TRBV20-1, with TRBD2 matching 9 bases. With V trimmed by 2 bases and J by 0 bases, 2 bases remained unmatched. CDR3 length: 14 amino acids. In germline, CDR1 is DFQATT, CDR2 SNEGSKA (reference sequence). CDR3 amino acids: CSARPSGISYEQYF. For the CDR3, the DNA is TGCAGTGCTAGACCTAGCGGGATCTCCTACGAGCAGTACTTC.

This clonotype was counted between two and nine times. The chain combines TRBV7-9 with TRBJ2-1, with D hard to call. The CDR3 totals 15 residues. Germline-derived CDR1 and CDR2 are SEHNR and FQNEAQ (reference sequence). The V end lost 1 base, the J end lost 3 bases, and 10 bases lay between the germline ends. The CDR3: CASSLVLGNYNEQFF. The CDR3 DNA reads as TGTGCCAGCAGCTTAGTTTTAGGAAACTACAATGAGCAGTTCTTC.

On this clonotype itself: Germline and junction disagree at one end, which may indicate a read error. This chain connects TRBV12-3 or TRBV12-4 to TRBJ1-1; D gene unclear. The CDR3 sequence is 13 residues long. This CDR3 is CASSLVHTDPARF. CDR3 sequence (DNA): TGTGCCAGCAGTTTAGTCCACACAGACCCGGCCCGCTTT.

With regard to this clonotype: This sequence may be a read error, since a much larger clone differs from it by one base. The rearrangement joins TRBV24-1 to TRBJ1-5; TRBD1 matches 7 bases. This CDR3 has 14 residues. V dropped 3 bases and J dropped 6; count of bases not matched to a gene: 4. From germline, CDR1 is KGHDR and CDR2 SFDVKD. In DNA form, the CDR3 reads TGTGCCACCAGTGATCAAGGGGGCGGTCAGCCCCAGCATTTT. Amino acids: CATSDQGGGQPQHF.

This clonotype was found many times. The chain recombines TRBV5-1 with TRBJ2-3, with no clear D. There are 14 residues in the CDR3. V lost 2 bases and J 2 bases, leaving 9 bases between the germline ends. Germline assignment: CDR1 SGHRS and CDR2 YFSETQ. The CDR3 here is CASSFTRFTDTQYF. The DNA for the CDR3 is TGCGCCAGCAGCTTTACACGGTTCACAGATACGCAGTATTTT. Complete variable domain (other parts from reference TRBV5-1 and TRBJ2-3): KAGVTQTPRYLIKTRGQQVTLSCSPISGHRSVSWYQQTPGQGLQFLFEYFSETQRNKGNFPGRFSGRQFSNSRSEMNVSTLELGDSALYLCASSFTRFTDTQYFGPGTRLTVL.

Many counts were recorded for this clonotype. This chain links TRBV12-3 or TRBV12-4 with TRBJ1-1, with a weak D call TRBD1 (5 bases). CDR3 length: 15 residues. Trimming shortened V by 2 bases and J by 1 base, and 11 bases separated the two germline ends. This CDR3 is CASSLRQGRNTEAFF. CDR3 bases: TGTGCCAGCAGTTTACGGCAGGGTAGGAACACTGAAGCTTTCTTT.

The CDR3 sequence: CASSYTFGRLEDARATDTQYF. The CDR3 bases are TGTGCCAGCAGTTACACGTTCGGGAGGCTCGAAGACGCCAGAGCCACAGATACGCAGTATTTT. The chain is built from TRBV6-9 and TRBJ2-3, with 7 bases aligning to TRBD2. Germline assignment: CDR1 MNHGY and CDR2 SVAAGI. The ends lost 3 bases at V and 2 bases at J; junction bases unmatched: 23. The CDR3 loop spans 21 amino acids.

The genes are TRBV5-8 and TRBJ1-2; TRBD1 matches at 10 bases. V dropped 7 bases and J dropped 2; count of bases not matched to a gene: 8. There are 15 residues in the CDR3. Germline V gene lookup returns CDR1 SGHTS and CDR2 YDEGEE. CDR3 in DNA: TGTGCCAGCGACGGTGAGACAGGGGGCAACTATGGCTACACCTTC. Its translation is CASDGETGGNYGYTF.